These 3 T cell receptor beta chains came from one sample sequenced in a study of blood T cell repertoires in COVID-19. The protocol was immunoSEQ multiplex PCR, while the TCRdb copy is restricted to in-frame clones and leaves out a portion. The sample carries 75,000 or so clones, around 80% recorded once. The source material was peripheral blood. All receptors come from a woman in her 70s with acute or convalescent COVID-19.

V and J are TRBV27 and TRBJ2-7; D is perhaps TRBD1 (6 bases). The length of the CDR3 is 14 residues. Germline V gene data show CDR1 as MNHEY and CDR2 as SMNVEV (reference sequence). V lost 3 bases and J 6 bases, leaving 15 bases between the germline ends. In DNA form, the CDR3 reads TGTGCCAGCAGTTTCAGGGGAAACGCCCGCGAGCAGTACTTC. Amino acids: CASSFRGNAREQYF.

This chain joins TRBV10-3 and TRBJ2-5, with D perhaps matching TRBD1 (6 bases). Germline V gene lookup returns CDR1 ENHRY and CDR2 SYGVKD. CDR3 size: 14 residues. The V gene lost 6 bases and the J gene lost 1 base, with 12 bases spanning the gap. CDR3 sequence: CAISSTGIQETQYF. Written as DNA, the CDR3 is TGTGCCATCAGCTCTACAGGGATCCAAGAGACCCAGTACTTC.

This clone was seen a few times. The chain has TRBV13 and TRBJ2-5; 7 bases are shared with TRBD1. The CDR3 is 19 residues long. The junction had 18 bases not matched to a gene; V was cut back by 2 bases and J by 3 bases. CDR1 PRHDT and CDR2 FYEKMQ come from the germline V gene (reference sequence). This CDR3 reads CASSLYFGQGVEGEETQYF. CDR3 nucleotides: TGTGCCAGCAGCTTATATTTCGGCCAGGGGGTAGAAGGAGAAGAGACCCAGTACTTC.